Listed below are T cell receptor beta chains from one sample, sequenced in a study of CD8+ T cells in alopecia areata. Sequencing was performed with immunoSEQ multiplex PCR; in TCRdb, only in-frame clones are kept and a portion is missing. The table lists under 350,000 clones, 58% of them singletons. The sample here was CD4+ T cells sorted from blood, taken at week 24, from a patient treated with tofacitinib. The receptors shown here come from a human donor with alopecia areata. Each CDR3 is given with its conserved first and last residue. The D gene is left open where the match is weak. Only some rows state a clone size, as once, few, many or a class for expanded clones.

V	D	J	size	CDR3	DNA
TRBV15	TRBD1	TRBJ2-7	.	CATSRNRGTGADEQYF	TGTGCCACCAGCAGAAATCGGGGGACAGGGGCGGACGAGCAGTACTTC
TRBV12-5	TRBD1	TRBJ2-7	.	CASGLVLRGPSYEQYF	TGTGCTAGTGGTTTGGTACTTAGGGGGCCCTCCTACGAGCAGTACTTC
TRBV13	.	TRBJ2-3	.	CASSLVARGGDTQYF	TGTGCCAGCAGCTTAGTAGCCAGGGGCGGGGATACGCAGTATTTT
TRBV5-5	TRBD1	TRBJ2-5	few	CASSRRDRGVQETQYF	TGTGCCAGCAGCCGTCGGGACAGGGGAGTCCAAGAGACCCAGTACTTC
TRBV7-9	.	TRBJ2-7	.	CASSPGQLPPYEQYF	TGTGCCAGCAGCCCAGGACAGCTCCCGCCCTACGAGCAGTACTTC
TRBV4-2	TRBD1	TRBJ1-2	.	CASSQEAGQRGVWGYTF	TGTGCCAGCAGCCAAGAGGCGGGACAGCGGGGCGTGTGGGGCTACACCTTC
TRBV7-8	.	TRBJ2-7	few	CASSSRRLEQYF	TGTGCCAGCAGCTCCCGACGGCTAGAGCAGTACTTC
TRBV30	.	TRBJ2-3	.	CAWSTPSTDTQYF	TGTGCCTGGAGTACCCCGAGCACAGATACGCAGTATTTT
TRBV19	.	TRBJ2-3	.	CASRVGPHTDTQYF	TGTGCCAGTAGGGTGGGACCCCACACAGATACGCAGTATTTT
TRBV29-1	TRBD2	TRBJ2-5	.	CSVEAGVQETQYF	TGCAGCGTTGAGGCGGGGGTGCAAGAGACCCAGTACTTC
TRBV6-5	.	TRBJ1-2	.	CASSYAGAGYTF	TGTGCCAGCAGTTATGCAGGGGCTGGCTACACCTTC
TRBV6-6	TRBD1	TRBJ2-5	.	CASMEQGAKGETQYF	TGTGCCAGCATGGAGCAGGGGGCGAAAGGAGAGACCCAGTACTTC
TRBV9	.	TRBJ2-3	.	CASSVRLNTDTQYF	TGTGCCAGCAGCGTGCGTCTGAACACAGATACGCAGTATTTT
TRBV15	.	TRBJ1-5	.	CATSRVPSGVGNQPQHF	TGTGCCACCAGCAGAGTGCCTTCGGGGGTCGGCAATCAGCCCCAGCATTTT
TRBV7-2	.	TRBJ2-1	few	CASSLIGTNNEQFF	TGTGCCAGCAGCTTAATCGGGACCAACAATGAGCAGTTCTTC
TRBV4-2	.	TRBJ2-7	.	CASSQNTWDASYEQYF	TGTGCCAGCAGCCAAAACACTTGGGACGCATCCTACGAGCAGTACTTC
TRBV5-1	TRBD2	TRBJ2-7	few	CASSSGLAGPHEQYF	TGCGCCAGCAGCTCAGGACTAGCGGGGCCACACGAGCAGTACTTC
TRBV14	TRBD1	TRBJ2-7	.	CASSHSGTATYEQYF	TGTGCCAGCAGCCACTCCGGGACAGCCACTTACGAGCAGTACTTC
TRBV7-2	TRBD2	TRBJ2-2	few	CASRFPGVAGSGELFF	TGTGCCAGCCGCTTCCCCGGGGTAGCGGGGTCCGGGGAGCTGTTTTTT
TRBV6-5	TRBD1	TRBJ2-6	.	CASTRQGSGANVLTF	TGTGCCAGCACCCGACAGGGGTCTGGGGCCAACGTCCTGACTTTC
TRBV9	TRBD1	TRBJ2-3	.	CASSAGGQGTDTQYF	TGTGCCAGCAGCGCCGGGGGACAGGGCACAGATACGCAGTATTTT
TRBV9	TRBD1	TRBJ1-2	.	CASSEDRSPIGYTF	TGTGCCAGCAGCGAGGACAGGTCCCCCATTGGCTACACCTTC
TRBV25-1	TRBD1	TRBJ2-7	.	CASRRQGAAYYEQYF	TGTGCCAGCAGGCGTCAGGGGGCCGCTTACTACGAGCAGTACTTC
TRBV27	.	TRBJ1-6	.	CASSFRPYPGGNSPLHF	TGTGCCAGCAGTTTCCGCCCGTACCCCGGGGGTAATTCACCCCTCCACTTT
TRBV5-4	.	TRBJ2-3	.	CASSLTNPTDTQYF	TGTGCCAGCAGCTTGACTAATCCCACAGATACGCAGTATTTT
TRBV30	.	TRBJ1-1	.	CAWGDHPNTEAFF	TGTGCCTGGGGTGACCACCCGAACACTGAAGCTTTCTTT
TRBV4-2	.	TRBJ1-1	.	CASSPPRATEAFF	TGTGCCAGCAGCCCACCTAGGGCTACTGAAGCTTTCTTT
TRBV23-1	.	TRBJ1-2	.	CASSPGPNYGYTF	TGCGCCAGCAGTCCGGGACCTAACTATGGCTACACCTTC
TRBV19	.	TRBJ2-2	few	CASSIRHTGELFF	TGTGCCAGTAGTATAAGGCACACCGGGGAGCTGTTTTTT
TRBV29-1	.	TRBJ2-3	few	CSVGVRTSTDTQYF	TGCAGCGTTGGGGTCCGGACGAGCACAGATACGCAGTATTTT
TRBV18	TRBD1	TRBJ1-2	.	CASSPGEGQDGYTF	TGTGCCAGCTCACCAGGGGAGGGACAGGATGGCTACACCTTC
TRBV14	.	TRBJ1-5	.	CASSQDLGQPQHF	TGTGCCAGCAGCCAAGATTTAGGTCAGCCCCAGCATTTT
TRBV30	.	TRBJ2-2	once	CAWSGYADGELFF	TGTGCCTGGAGCGGCTATGCCGACGGGGAGCTGTTTTTT
TRBV19	TRBD1	TRBJ1-1	few	CASRDRENTEAFF	TGTGCCAGTCGGGACAGGGAGAACACTGAAGCTTTCTTT
TRBV9	.	TRBJ1-2	.	CASSVAEAGQGYTF	TGTGCCAGCAGCGTAGCCGAGGCAGGACAAGGCTACACCTTC
TRBV28	.	TRBJ1-6	few	CASSAPGANSPLHF	TGTGCCAGCAGTGCCCCGGGGGCCAATTCACCCCTCCACTTT
TRBV2	.	TRBJ2-2	.	CASKVEANTGELFF	TGTGCCAGCAAGGTGGAGGCGAACACCGGGGAGCTGTTTTTT
TRBV18	.	TRBJ2-1	few	CASSPTSGPGNEQFF	TGTGCCAGCTCACCTACCTCGGGGCCCGGCAATGAGCAGTTCTTC
TRBV11-2	.	TRBJ2-7	.	CASSLDGRFYEQYF	TGTGCCAGCAGCTTAGATGGACGGTTCTACGAGCAGTACTTC
TRBV5-1	TRBD2	TRBJ2-1	.	CASSRGLAGSYNEQFF	TGCGCCAGCAGCAGAGGACTAGCGGGGAGCTACAATGAGCAGTTCTTC